This entry is about one T cell receptor (beta chain). Its target antigen remains unknown. Per-base qualities were not stored, and no clone one base away is much larger. Trimmed from V: 4 bases; trimmed from J: 6 bases; junction bases lacking a gene match: 6. Via the germline V gene, CDR1 is MGHDK and CDR2 SYGVNS. Spanning cysteine to phenylalanine, the CDR3 consists of 15 amino acids. Here the CDR3 DNA is all that survives: 45 bases in frame from base 1. Per the publication, the treatment or condition label means: live attenuated yellow fever vaccine strain. At each blood-draw timepoint, two biological replicates of bulk PBMCs were collected. PBMCs were isolated from peripheral blood using a standard Ficoll-Paque protocol. TriZol was used to extract RNA from bulk PBMCs, CD4 and CD8 fractions, and dextramer-positive and dextramer-negative fractions. The data were taken from a study of T cells after yellow fever vaccination (dated 2019 in TCRdb). Study-wide context: The SMART-Seq v4 Ultra Low Input RNA kit was used to prepare libraries from fractions with low cell numbers. To track T-cell clones before and after primary and booster YFV17D yellow fever vaccination, bulk TCR alpha and beta repertoires were sequenced longitudinally. Two healthy male donors made up the cohort, one aged 18 to 29 years and the other aged 30 to 39 years. Blood was drawn at multiple timepoints before and after primary and secondary immunization, with bulk PBMC replicates and cell subsets isolated.

The paper as a whole reports these results and caveats: After the booster, most of the clones that had expanded following primary vaccination were detected again (around 97% of CD4 and around nine tenths of CD8), which suggests that memory was broadly maintained. The secondary T-cell response was found to be weaker but faster than the primary response, with a peak reached on day 5 rather than on day 15. A small fraction of clonotypes appeared in both the CD4 and CD8 compartments, likely as a result of convergent recombination. Because only a couple of donors were included in the study, the extent to which the findings can be generalized is limited. Because abundant contaminating clonotypes from the bulk population could be contained in FACS-sorted repertoires, computational filtering was required.

TCR cDNA was synthesized by 5'RACE template switching, through which a universal primer site and unique molecular identifiers were introduced. cDNA synthesis was primed from both the TCR alpha and TCR beta constant segments. Two PCR steps were used to amplify libraries, with sample barcodes and sequencing adapters being added in the second step. Sequencing of libraries was performed on Illumina HiSeq 2500 (2x100 bp) or NovaSeq (2x150 bp). In the authors' own workflow: Demultiplexing of reads and collapsing into UMI consensus sequences were performed with MIGEC, and V(D)J alignment was carried out with MiXCR. Using edgeR on replicate PBMC samples, clonotypes were called vaccine-responding if FDR was below 0.01 and the log2 fold change was above 5 up to day 15. Bulk clonotypes were assigned CD4 or CD8 identity according to which sequenced CD4 or CD8 repertoire held them at higher abundance. The public reads were run again by TCRdb, first through fastp at Q25 and then through MiXCR, and only productive beta chains were kept. Entries are consolidated by CDR3 protein sequence, retaining the most common genes and DNA. TCRdb, rather than the study authors, made the V and J calls. For this sample the table gives approximately 600,000 distinct CDR3 sequences, of which around 12% were detected only once. The ten top clones hold 14% to 15% of the sample.

The specimen was PBMCs, collected on the day of the yellow fever booster vaccination. This receptor was identified in a man aged 25-40 years who received the YFV17D yellow fever vaccine. The chain was built from TRBV25-1 and TRBJ2-1; TRBD1 lines up with 10 middle nucleotides. At the DNA level, the sequence is TGTGCCAGCAGTGCCTGGGACAGGGGACCCAATGAGCAGTTCTTC. This sequence encodes CASSAWDRGPNEQFF.